What follows describes a single TCR beta chain. Method: immunoSEQ multiplex PCR; TCRdb's copy keeps in-frame clones and lacks some. The profile covers 50,000 or so clones, with around 84% appearing a single time and 28% taken by the ten largest. V lost 6 bases and J 4 bases, leaving 10 bases between the germline ends. CDR1 and CDR2 from the germline V gene are SGHVS and FQNEAQ. This CDR3 comprises 13 residues. This record belongs to a study of blood T cell repertoires in COVID-19. The TCR was taken from a human donor in a cohort sampled during active COVID-19. Sequencing input: peripheral blood. This chain joins TRBV7-8 and TRBJ2-1, with D possibly being TRBD2 (6 bases). The CDR3 nucleotides are TGTGCCAGCAGTTCGGGACTTTACAATGAGCAGTTCTTC. As protein: CASSSGLYNEQFF. Using reference TRBV7-8 and TRBJ2-1 for the parts outside the CDR3, the full variable domain is GAGVSQSPRYKVAKRGQDVALRCDPISGHVSLFWYQQALGQGPEFLTYFQNEAQLDKSGLPSDRFFAERPEGSVSTLKIQRTQQEDSAVYLCASSSGLYNEQFFGPGTRLTVL.